Following are 15 T cell receptor beta chains from one sample sequenced in a study of blood T cell repertoires in COVID-19 (dated by TCRdb to the early 2020s). Library construction relied on the immunoSEQ multiplex PCR assay. TCRdb limited this immuneACCESS table to in-frame rearrangements with V and J called. A share of clones is missing; checked studies link under half to unresolved V genes, and the rest is unexplained. For this sample the table gives 250,000 to 350,000 clones, of which roughly 90% were detected only once. Nearly 6.5% of the sample belongs to the ten largest clones. Sequencing was done on a sample of peripheral blood. The receptor source for this set is a man aged 18 to 29 who had recovered from COVID-19.

A single count supports this clone. The rearrangement links TRBV27 to TRBJ2-2; TRBD1 is a possible D gene (6 bases). In germline, CDR1 is MNHEY, CDR2 SMNVEV (reference sequence). The CDR3 totals 16 residues. V was shortened by 5 bases and J by 5 bases, with 18 bases between the two germline ends. The CDR3 sequence: CASSPWARGDTGELFF. CDR3 DNA: TGTGCCAGCAGTCCCTGGGCCAGGGGCGATACCGGGGAGCTGTTTTTT.

This clone was recorded only once. The chain employs TRBV11-1 and TRBJ1-2; 9 bases are a match to TRBD1. This CDR3 region has 16 residues. The V gene end was trimmed by 4 bases and the J gene end by 1 base; junction bases not matched to a gene: 7. Germline CDR1 SGHAT, CDR2 FQDESV (reference sequence). The CDR3 coding sequence is TGTGCCAGCAGCTATGCCGGGACAGGGAGTAACTATGGCTACACCTTC. Its translation: CASSYAGTGSNYGYTF.

The rearrangement joins TRBV5-1 to TRBJ2-5; D is perhaps TRBD2 (5 bases). From germline, CDR1 is SGHRS and CDR2 YFSETQ. Trimming removed 1 base from V and 3 bases from J, with 7 bases in between. The CDR3 sequence is 13 residues long. The CDR3 protein is CASSLQAEETQYF. The CDR3 nucleotides read TGCGCCAGCAGCTTGCAAGCGGAAGAGACCCAGTACTTC.

The chain carries TRBV7-2 and TRBJ1-4; D is unclear. The CDR3 covers 13 residues. V lost 3 bases to trimming and J lost 6 bases, with 8 bases between them. CDR1 and CDR2 (germline): SGHTA, FQGNSA. CDR3 nucleotide sequence: TGTGCCAGCAGCTTGTATTCAGATGAAAAACTGTTTTTT. Translation: CASSLYSDEKLFF.

The chain employs TRBV7-9 and TRBJ2-3; 12 nucleotides match TRBD1. Germline CDR1 and CDR2: SEHNR and FQNEAQ (reference sequence). The V segment lost 5 bases and the J segment 5 bases; nucleotides outside the gene matches: 5. The CDR3 has 15 amino acids. This chain's CDR3 is CASSNRDRGQDTQYF. CDR3 nucleotides: TGTGCCAGCAGCAACCGGGACAGGGGGCAAGATACGCAGTATTTT.

The V call is TRBV7-2, the J call TRBJ2-5; 11 bases are shared with TRBD1. Trimming at V came to 5 bases and at J to 5 bases, leaving 7 bases not matched to a gene. This CDR3 has 15 residues. CDR1 is SGHTA and CDR2 is FQGNSA in the germline V gene. The CDR3 loop reads CASSPGQGASETQYF. As DNA, the CDR3 is TGTGCCAGCAGCCCTGGACAGGGGGCCTCGGAGACCCAGTACTTC.

The V call is TRBV6-2 or TRBV6-3, the J call TRBJ2-3, with TRBD2 matching over 11 bases. The ends lost 0 bases at V and 3 bases at J; junction bases unmatched: 8. Germline loops: CDR1 MNHEY, CDR2 SVGEGT. The CDR3 is 18 residues long. CDR3 in amino acids: CASSYSSVGTSGTDTQYF. The CDR3, as DNA: TGTGCCAGCAGTTACTCGTCCGTCGGGACTAGCGGTACAGATACGCAGTATTTT.

The genes are TRBV10-3 and TRBJ1-1; D unresolved. V lost 2 bases to trimming and J lost 6 bases, with 13 bases between them. Germline CDR1 ENHRY, CDR2 SYGVKD. This CDR3 region has 14 residues. This CDR3 reads CAISEPGLYPEAFF. The CDR3 DNA follows: TGTGCCATCAGTGAGCCAGGCCTGTACCCTGAAGCTTTCTTT.

The chain couples TRBV11-1 to TRBJ2-5; perhaps TRBD2 as D (5 bases). Trimming stripped 4 bases from V and 1 base from J, with 13 bases between. Germline CDR1 and CDR2: SGHAT and FQDESV (reference sequence). The CDR3 spans 15 residues. The DNA for the CDR3 is TGTGCCAGCAGCTCTCCGGGGAAAGGCCAAGAGACCCAGTACTTC. Its translation: CASSSPGKGQETQYF.

The CDR3 is CASSYGLGRNTEAFF. The DNA of the CDR3 is TGTGCCAGCAGTTACGGGTTGGGGCGTAACACTGAAGCTTTCTTT. The V call is TRBV6-5, the J call TRBJ1-1; D is perhaps TRBD1 (5 bases). CDR1 is MNHEY, CDR2 SVGAGI, per germline. CDR3 size: 15 residues. Between the trimmed V and J ends, which lost 2 bases and 2 bases, there was a span of 12 bases.

The V call is TRBV5-1, the J call TRBJ2-7, with 9 bases fitting TRBD1. The V gene's germline CDR1 is SGHRS and CDR2 YFSETQ. The V gene end was trimmed by 5 bases and the J gene end by 5 bases; junction bases not matched to a gene: 8. The CDR3 runs 14 residues. CDR3 amino acids: CASRLQGASDEQYF. CDR3 coding DNA: TGCGCCAGCAGATTACAGGGGGCTAGCGACGAGCAGTACTTC.

The J gene is TRBJ2-1, the V gene TRBV5-6; D gene unclear. This CDR3 comprises 15 residues. The germline V gene encodes CDR1 SGHDT and CDR2 YYEEEE. Trimming cost V 2 bases and J 3 bases, with 12 bases left between them. The CDR3 nucleotides read TGTGCCAGCAGCTTACTGCCGCAACTCTACAATGAGCAGTTCTTC. Residues: CASSLLPQLYNEQFF.

The rearrangement uses TRBV6-6 and TRBJ1-1, with TRBD1 matching over 7 bases. V trimming: 4 bases; J trimming: 7 bases; junction bases outside the gene matches: 9. The germline V gene encodes CDR1 MNHNY and CDR2 SVGAGI (reference sequence). This CDR3 has 14 residues. This CDR3 is CASSSHDREDEAFF. CDR3 DNA: TGTGCCAGCAGTTCTCACGACAGGGAGGATGAAGCTTTCTTT.

The V call is TRBV4-2, the J call TRBJ2-2; tentatively, D is TRBD1 (6 bases). V was pared by 1 base and J by 7 bases, with 16 bases between. Germline assignment: CDR1 LGHNA and CDR2 YNFKEQ. The CDR3 covers 16 residues. In DNA form, the CDR3 reads TGTGCCAGCAGCCAAGTTGCAGGGGAATATGGCGGGGAGCTGTTTTTT. This sequence encodes CASSQVAGEYGGELFF.

This clone was seen only once. The rearrangement joins TRBV9 to TRBJ1-1, with unresolved D. Trimming stripped 4 bases from V and 4 bases from J, with 17 bases between. Germline V gene sequence: CDR1 SGDLS, CDR2 YYNGEE. CDR3 size: 15 residues. The CDR3 sequence is CASSLTTGIGTEAFF. The CDR3 coding sequence is TGTGCCAGCAGCTTGACCACGGGTATTGGCACTGAAGCTTTCTTT. Complete variable domain (other parts from reference TRBV9 and TRBJ1-1): DSGVTQTPKHLITATGQRVTLRCSPRSGDLSVYWYQQSLDQGLQFLIQYYNGEERAKGNILERFSAQQFPDLHSELNLSSLELGDSALYFCASSLTTGIGTEAFFGQGTRLTVV.